The sequence of this T cell receptor beta chain was determined in a study of T cells in Graves' hyperthyroidism and ophthalmopathy. V gave up 5 bases and J gave up 4 bases; unmatched junction bases: 7. The CDR3 loop spans 16 amino acids. Germline CDR1 SEHNR, CDR2 FQNEAQ (reference sequence). RNA transcripts provided the source from which TCR beta CDR3 regions were amplified. The HTBI primer set served for first-round RT-PCR of the TCR CDR3. TCRdb recomputed calls from the multiplex PCR reads with MiXCR, one row per CDR3 protein. The sample records about 420,000 distinct CDR3 sequences, around 13% being singletons.

The V and J genes are TRBV7-9 and TRBJ2-1; TRBD2 matches at 11 bases. This receptor was identified in a woman under 30 with Graves' hyperthyroidism. Material: blood. In nucleotides, the CDR3 is TGTGCCAGCAGCCCCCTGGGACTAGCGGTTTACAATGAGCAGTTCTTC. Translated: CASSPLGLAVYNEQFF.